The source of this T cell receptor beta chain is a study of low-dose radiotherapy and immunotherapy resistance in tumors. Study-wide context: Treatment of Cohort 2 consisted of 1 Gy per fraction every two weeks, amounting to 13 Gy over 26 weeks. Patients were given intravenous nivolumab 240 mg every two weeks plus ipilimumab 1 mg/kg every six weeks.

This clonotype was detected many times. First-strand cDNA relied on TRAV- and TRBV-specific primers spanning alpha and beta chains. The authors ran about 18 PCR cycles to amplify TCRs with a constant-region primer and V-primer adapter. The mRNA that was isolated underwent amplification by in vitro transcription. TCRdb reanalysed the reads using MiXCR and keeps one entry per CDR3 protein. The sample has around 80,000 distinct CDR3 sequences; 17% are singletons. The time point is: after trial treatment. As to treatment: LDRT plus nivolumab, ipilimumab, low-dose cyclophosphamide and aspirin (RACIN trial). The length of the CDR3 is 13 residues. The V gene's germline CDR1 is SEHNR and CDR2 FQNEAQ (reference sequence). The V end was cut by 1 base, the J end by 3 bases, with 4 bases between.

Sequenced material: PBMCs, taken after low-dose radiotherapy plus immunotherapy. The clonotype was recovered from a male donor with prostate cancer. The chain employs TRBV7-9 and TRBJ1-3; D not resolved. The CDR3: CASSLEGGNTIYF. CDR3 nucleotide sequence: TGTGCCAGCAGCTTAGAAGGTGGAAACACCATATATTTT.